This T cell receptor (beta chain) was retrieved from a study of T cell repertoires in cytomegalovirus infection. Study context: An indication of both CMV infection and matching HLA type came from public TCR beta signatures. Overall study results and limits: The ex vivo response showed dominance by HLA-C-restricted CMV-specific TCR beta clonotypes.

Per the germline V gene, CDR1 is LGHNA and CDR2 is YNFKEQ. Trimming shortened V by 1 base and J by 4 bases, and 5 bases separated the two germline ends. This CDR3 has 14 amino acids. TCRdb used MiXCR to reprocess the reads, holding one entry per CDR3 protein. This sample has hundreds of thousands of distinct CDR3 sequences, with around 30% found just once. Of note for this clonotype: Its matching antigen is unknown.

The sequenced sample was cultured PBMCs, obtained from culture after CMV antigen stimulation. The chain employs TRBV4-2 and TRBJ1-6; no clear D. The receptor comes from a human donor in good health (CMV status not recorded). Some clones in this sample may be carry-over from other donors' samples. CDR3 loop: CASSQVQYNSPLHF. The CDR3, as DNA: TGTGCCAGCAGCCAAGTCCAATATAATTCACCCCTCCACTTT.